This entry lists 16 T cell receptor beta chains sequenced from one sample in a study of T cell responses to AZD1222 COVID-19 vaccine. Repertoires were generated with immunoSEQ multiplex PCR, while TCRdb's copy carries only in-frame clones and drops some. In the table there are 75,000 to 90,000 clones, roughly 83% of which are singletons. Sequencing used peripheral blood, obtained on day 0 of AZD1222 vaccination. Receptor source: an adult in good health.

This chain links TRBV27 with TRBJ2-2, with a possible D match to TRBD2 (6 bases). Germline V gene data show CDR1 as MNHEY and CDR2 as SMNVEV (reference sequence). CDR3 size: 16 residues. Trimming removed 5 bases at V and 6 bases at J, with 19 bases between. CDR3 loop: CASSDGGLVVSGELFF. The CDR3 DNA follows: TGTGCCAGCAGTGACGGGGGTCTAGTCGTATCCGGGGAGCTGTTTTTT.

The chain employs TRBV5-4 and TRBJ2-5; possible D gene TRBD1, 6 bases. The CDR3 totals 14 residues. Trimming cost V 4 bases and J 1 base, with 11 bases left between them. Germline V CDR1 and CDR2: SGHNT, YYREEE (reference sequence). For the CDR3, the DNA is TGTGCCAGCAGCCCAGGGGCGCGCCAAGAGACCCAGTACTTC. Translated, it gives CASSPGARQETQYF.

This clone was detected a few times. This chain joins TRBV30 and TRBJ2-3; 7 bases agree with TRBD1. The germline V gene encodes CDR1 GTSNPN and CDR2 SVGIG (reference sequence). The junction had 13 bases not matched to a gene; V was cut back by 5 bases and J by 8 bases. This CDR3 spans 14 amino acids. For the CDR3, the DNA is TGTGCCTGGGAGGGTAGGGGGCTGGCAGGTACGCAGTATTTT. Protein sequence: CAWEGRGLAGTQYF.

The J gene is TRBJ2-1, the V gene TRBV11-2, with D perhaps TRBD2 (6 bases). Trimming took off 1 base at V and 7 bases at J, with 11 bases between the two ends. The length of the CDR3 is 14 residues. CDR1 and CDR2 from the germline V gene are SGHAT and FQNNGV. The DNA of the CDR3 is TGTGCCAGCAGCTTAGCGGGGGTGACAAATGAGCAGTTCTTC. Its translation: CASSLAGVTNEQFF.

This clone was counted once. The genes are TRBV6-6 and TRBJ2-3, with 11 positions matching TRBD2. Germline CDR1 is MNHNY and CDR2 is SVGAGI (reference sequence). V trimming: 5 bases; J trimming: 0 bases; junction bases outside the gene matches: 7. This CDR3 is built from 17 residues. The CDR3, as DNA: TGTGCCAGCAGTCGGCTACTAGCGGGGGCCAGCACAGATACGCAGTATTTT. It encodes CASSRLLAGASTDTQYF.

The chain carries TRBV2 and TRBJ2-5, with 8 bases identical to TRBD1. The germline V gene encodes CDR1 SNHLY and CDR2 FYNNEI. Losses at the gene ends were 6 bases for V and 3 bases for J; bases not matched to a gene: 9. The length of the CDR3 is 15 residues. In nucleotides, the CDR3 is TGTGCCAGCAGACGACAGGGGCGACTTAAAGAGACCCAGTACTTC. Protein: CASRRQGRLKETQYF.

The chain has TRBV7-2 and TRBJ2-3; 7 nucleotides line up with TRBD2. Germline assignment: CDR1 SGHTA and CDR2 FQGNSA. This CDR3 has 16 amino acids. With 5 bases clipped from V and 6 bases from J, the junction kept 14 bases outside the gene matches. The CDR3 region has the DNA TGTGCCAGCAGCAATGACAGACTAGCTGGATACGATACGCAGTATTTT. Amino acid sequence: CASSNDRLAGYDTQYF.

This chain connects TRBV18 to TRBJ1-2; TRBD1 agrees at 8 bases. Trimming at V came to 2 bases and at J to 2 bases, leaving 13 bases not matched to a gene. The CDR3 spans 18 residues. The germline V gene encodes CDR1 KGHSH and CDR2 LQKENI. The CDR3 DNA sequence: TGTGCCAGCTCACCAGGCCCCCAGGGGGCCGTAAAAAACTATGGCTACACCTTC. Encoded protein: CASSPGPQGAVKNYGYTF.

The CDR3 spells CASSVGAGKTEAFF. The CDR3 DNA reads TGTGCCAGCAGCGTAGGGGCAGGGAAGACTGAAGCTTTCTTT. The chain is built from TRBV9 and TRBJ1-1, with D perhaps TRBD1 (5 bases). CDR1 is SGDLS, CDR2 YYNGEE, per germline. The CDR3 covers 14 residues. Trimming took 0 bases from V and 5 from J, leaving 11 bases between them.

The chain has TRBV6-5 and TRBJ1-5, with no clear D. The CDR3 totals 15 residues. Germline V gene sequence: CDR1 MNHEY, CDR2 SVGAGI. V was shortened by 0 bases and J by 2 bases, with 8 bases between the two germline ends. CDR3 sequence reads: CASSYSITGNQPQHF. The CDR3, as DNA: TGTGCCAGCAGTTACTCGATCACAGGCAATCAGCCCCAGCATTTT.

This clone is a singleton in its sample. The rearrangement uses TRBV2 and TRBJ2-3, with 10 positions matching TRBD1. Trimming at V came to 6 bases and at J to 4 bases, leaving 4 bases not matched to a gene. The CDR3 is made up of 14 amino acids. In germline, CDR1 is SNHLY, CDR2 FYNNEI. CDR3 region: CASRDRGSADTQYF. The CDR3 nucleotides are TGTGCCAGCAGGGACAGGGGGAGTGCAGATACGCAGTATTTT.

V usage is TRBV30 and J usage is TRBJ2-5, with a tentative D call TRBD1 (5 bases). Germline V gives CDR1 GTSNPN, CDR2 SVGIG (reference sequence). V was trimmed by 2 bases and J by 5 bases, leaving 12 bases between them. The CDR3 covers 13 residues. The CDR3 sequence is CAWSLGAVETQYF. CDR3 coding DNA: TGTGCCTGGAGTTTAGGGGCGGTTGAGACCCAGTACTTC.

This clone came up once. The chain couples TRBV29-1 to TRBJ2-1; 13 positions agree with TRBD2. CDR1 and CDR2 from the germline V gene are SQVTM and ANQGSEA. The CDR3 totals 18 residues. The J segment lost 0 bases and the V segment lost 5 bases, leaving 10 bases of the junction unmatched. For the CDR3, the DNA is TGCAGCGTTCGCGTGACTAGCGGGGGGCCAAGCTCCTACAATGAGCAGTTCTTC. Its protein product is CSVRVTSGGPSSYNEQFF.

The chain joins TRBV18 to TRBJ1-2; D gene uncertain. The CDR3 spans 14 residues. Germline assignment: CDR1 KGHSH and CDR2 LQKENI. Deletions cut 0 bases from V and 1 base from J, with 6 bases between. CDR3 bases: TGTGCCAGCTCACCACCAAGGGTTAACTATGGCTACACCTTC. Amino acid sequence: CASSPPRVNYGYTF.

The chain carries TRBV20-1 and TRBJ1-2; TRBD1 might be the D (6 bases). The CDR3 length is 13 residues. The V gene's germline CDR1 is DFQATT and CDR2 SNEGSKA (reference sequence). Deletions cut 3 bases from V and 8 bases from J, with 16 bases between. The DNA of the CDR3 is TGCAGTGCTAGTGCGTCGGGACATGGGGGCTACACCTTC. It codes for CSASASGHGGYTF.

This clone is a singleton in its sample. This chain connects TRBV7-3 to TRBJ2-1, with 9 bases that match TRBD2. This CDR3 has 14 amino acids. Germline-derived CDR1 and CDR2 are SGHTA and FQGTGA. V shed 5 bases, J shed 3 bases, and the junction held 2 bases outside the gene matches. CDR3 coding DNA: TGTGCCAGCAGCCTAGCGGGATACTACAATGAGCAGTTCTTC. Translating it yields CASSLAGYYNEQFF.